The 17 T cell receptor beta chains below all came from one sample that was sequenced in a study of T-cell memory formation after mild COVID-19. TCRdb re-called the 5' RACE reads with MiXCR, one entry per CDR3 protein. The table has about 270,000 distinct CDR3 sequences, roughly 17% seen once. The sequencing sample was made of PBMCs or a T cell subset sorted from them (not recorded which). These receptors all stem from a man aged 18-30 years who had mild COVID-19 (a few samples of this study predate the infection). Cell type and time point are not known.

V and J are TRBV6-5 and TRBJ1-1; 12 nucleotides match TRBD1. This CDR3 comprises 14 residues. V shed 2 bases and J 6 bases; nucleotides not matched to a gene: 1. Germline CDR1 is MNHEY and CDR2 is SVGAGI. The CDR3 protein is CASSYGTGGPEAFF. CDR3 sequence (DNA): TGTGCCAGCAGTTACGGGACAGGGGGCCCTGAAGCTTTCTTT.

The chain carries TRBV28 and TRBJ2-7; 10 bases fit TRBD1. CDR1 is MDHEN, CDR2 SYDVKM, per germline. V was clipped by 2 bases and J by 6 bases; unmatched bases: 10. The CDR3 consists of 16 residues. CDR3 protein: CASSLIRTGGSGEQYV. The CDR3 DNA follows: TGTGCCAGCAGTTTAATTAGGACAGGGGGGTCTGGCGAGCAGTACGTC.

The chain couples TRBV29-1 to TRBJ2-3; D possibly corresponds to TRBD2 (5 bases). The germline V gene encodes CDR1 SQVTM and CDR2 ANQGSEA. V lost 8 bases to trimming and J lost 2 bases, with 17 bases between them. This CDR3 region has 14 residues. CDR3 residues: CSLSKDSNTDTQYF. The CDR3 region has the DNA TGCAGCCTTTCAAAGGACTCGAACACAGATACGCAGTATTTT.

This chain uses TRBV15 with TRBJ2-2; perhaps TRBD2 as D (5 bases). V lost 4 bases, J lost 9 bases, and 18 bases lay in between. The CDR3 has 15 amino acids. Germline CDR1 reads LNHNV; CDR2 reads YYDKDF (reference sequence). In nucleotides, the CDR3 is TGTGCCACCAGCACAAGCCCAACTAGGTCTTGGGAGCTGTTTTTT. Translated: CATSTSPTRSWELFF.

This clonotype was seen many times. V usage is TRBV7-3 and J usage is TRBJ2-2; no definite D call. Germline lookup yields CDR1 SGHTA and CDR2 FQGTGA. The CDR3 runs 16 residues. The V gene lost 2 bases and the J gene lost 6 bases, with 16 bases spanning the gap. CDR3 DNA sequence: TGTGCCAGCAGCTTAGGTAACCCGGCCACCGCCGGGGAGCTGTTTTTT. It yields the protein CASSLGNPATAGELFF.

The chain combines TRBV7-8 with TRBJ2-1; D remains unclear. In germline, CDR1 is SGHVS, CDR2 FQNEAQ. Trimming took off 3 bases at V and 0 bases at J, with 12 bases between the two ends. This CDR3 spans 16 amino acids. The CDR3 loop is CASSFPDSSSYNEQFF. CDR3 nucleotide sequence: TGTGCCAGCAGCTTCCCCGACTCCAGCTCCTACAATGAGCAGTTCTTC.

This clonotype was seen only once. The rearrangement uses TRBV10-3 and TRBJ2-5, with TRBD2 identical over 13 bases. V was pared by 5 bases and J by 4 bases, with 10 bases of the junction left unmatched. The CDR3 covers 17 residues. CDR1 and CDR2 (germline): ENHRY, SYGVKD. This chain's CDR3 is CAISPGLAGAAGETQYF. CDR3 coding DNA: TGTGCCATCAGTCCCGGACTAGCGGGGGCAGCGGGAGAGACCCAGTACTTC.

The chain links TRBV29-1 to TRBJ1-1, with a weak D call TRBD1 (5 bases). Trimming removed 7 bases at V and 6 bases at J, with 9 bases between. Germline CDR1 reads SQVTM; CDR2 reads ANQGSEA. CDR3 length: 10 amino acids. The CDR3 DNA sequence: TGCAGCGCAGGGATTCCTGAAGCTTTCTTT. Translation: CSAGIPEAFF.

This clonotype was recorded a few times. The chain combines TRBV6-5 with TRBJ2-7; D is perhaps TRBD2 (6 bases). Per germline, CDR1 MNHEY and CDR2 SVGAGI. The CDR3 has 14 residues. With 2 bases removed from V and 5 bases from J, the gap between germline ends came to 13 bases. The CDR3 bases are TGTGCCAGCAGTTACGCGCGAGGAGGGAACGAGCAGTACTTC. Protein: CASSYARGGNEQYF.

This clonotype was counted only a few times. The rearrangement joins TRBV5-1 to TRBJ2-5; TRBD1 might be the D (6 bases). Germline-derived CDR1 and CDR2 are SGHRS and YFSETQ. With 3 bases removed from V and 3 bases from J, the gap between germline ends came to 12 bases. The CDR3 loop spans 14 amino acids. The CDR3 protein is CASSYGQYEETQYF. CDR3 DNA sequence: TGCGCCAGCAGCTATGGACAGTACGAAGAGACCCAGTACTTC.

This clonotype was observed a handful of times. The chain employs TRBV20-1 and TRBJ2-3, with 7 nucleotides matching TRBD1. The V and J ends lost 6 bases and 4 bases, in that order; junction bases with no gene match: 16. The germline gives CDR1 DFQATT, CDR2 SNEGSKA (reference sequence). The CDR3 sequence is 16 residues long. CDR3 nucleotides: TGCAGTGCACCTAAATTTTCGGGACAGTCCCCAGATACGCAGTATTTT. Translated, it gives CSAPKFSGQSPDTQYF.

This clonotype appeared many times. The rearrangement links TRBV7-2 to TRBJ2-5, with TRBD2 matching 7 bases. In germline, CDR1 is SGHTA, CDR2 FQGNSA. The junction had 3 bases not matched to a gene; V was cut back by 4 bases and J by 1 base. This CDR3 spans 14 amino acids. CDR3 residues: CASSSAGTQETQYF. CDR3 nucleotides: TGTGCCAGCAGCTCAGCGGGGACCCAAGAGACCCAGTACTTC.

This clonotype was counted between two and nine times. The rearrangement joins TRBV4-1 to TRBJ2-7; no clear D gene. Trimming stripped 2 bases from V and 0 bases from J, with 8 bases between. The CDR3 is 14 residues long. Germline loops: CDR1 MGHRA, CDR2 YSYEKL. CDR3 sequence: CASSQPTSSYEQYF. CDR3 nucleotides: TGCGCCAGCAGCCAACCGACATCCTCCTACGAGCAGTACTTC.

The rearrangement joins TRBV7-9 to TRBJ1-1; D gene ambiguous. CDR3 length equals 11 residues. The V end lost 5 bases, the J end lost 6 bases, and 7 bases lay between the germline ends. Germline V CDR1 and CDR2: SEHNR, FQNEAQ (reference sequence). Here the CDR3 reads CASSDRAEAFF. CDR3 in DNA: TGTGCCAGCAGCGATCGGGCTGAAGCTTTCTTT.

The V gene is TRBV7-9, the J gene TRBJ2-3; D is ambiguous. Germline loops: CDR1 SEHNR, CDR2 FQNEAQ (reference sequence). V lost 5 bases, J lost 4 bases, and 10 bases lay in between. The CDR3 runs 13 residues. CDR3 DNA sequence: TGTGCCAGCAGCCCCCTCGGGCCAGATACGCAGTATTTT. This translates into CASSPLGPDTQYF.

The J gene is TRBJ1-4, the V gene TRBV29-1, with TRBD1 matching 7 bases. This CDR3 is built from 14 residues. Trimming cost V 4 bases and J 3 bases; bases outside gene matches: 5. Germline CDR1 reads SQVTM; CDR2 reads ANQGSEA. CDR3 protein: CSVVSGTANEKLFF. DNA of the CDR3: TGCAGCGTTGTTTCCGGGACAGCTAATGAAAAACTGTTTTTT.

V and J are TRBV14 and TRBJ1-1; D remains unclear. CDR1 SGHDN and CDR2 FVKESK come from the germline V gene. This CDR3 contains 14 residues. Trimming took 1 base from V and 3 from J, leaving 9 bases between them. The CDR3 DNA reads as TGTGCCAGCAGCCAAGGTTTCAGCTACACTGAAGCTTTCTTT. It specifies CASSQGFSYTEAFF.